This passage covers 25 T cell receptor beta chains from one sample sequenced in a study of blood T cell repertoires in COVID-19. Profiled with immunoSEQ multiplex PCR; TCRdb holds only in-frame clones, not every one. Of 200,000 to 300,000 clones in the sample, 80% to 90% are singletons; the top ten hold 8% to 10%. Source material: PBMCs or T cells enriched from blood (not recorded which). All receptors derive from a man aged 40-49 years who had recovered from COVID-19.

This rearrangement joins TRBV18 to TRBJ2-7; TRBD1 aligns across 7 bases. Germline V gene sequence: CDR1 KGHSH, CDR2 LQKENI. The CDR3 spans 14 residues. Trimming at V came to 2 bases and at J to 5 bases, leaving 6 bases not matched to a gene. Here the CDR3 reads CASSPVTGSHEQYF. Written as DNA, the CDR3 is TGTGCCAGCTCACCAGTGACAGGGAGCCACGAGCAGTACTTC.

The DNA for the CDR3 is TGTGCCAGCAGCCCAAACCCAGACAGGTCAGAGACCCAGTACTTC. This gives the protein CASSPNPDRSETQYF. J is TRBJ2-5 and V is TRBV9, with D possibly being TRBD1 (6 bases). This CDR3 spans 15 amino acids. Trimming took 4 bases from V and 4 from J, leaving 17 bases between them. The germline CDR1 and CDR2 sequences are SGDLS and YYNGEE.

V gene TRBV7-9 combines with J gene TRBJ2-3, with TRBD1 as a possible D gene (5 bases). The CDR3 spans 13 residues. The germline CDR1 and CDR2 sequences are SEHNR and FQNEAQ (reference sequence). Trimming stripped 4 bases from V and 6 bases from J, with 11 bases between. The CDR3 DNA is TGTGCCAGCAGCTCCAGCAACAGGGATACGCAGTATTTT. This sequence encodes CASSSSNRDTQYF.

This sequence joins TRBV5-6 and TRBJ2-2; 7 bases fit TRBD1. With V trimmed by 4 bases and J by 6 bases, 6 bases remained unmatched. This CDR3 contains 14 residues. From germline, CDR1 is SGHDT and CDR2 YYEEEE. CDR3 amino acids: CASSANRGAGELFF. In DNA form, the CDR3 reads TGTGCCAGCAGCGCGAACAGGGGAGCCGGGGAGCTGTTTTTT. The full variable domain, completed using reference TRBV5-6 and TRBJ2-2, is DAGVTQSPTHLIKTRGQQVTLRCSPKSGHDTVSWYQQALGQGPQFIFQYYEEEERQRGNFPDRFSGHQFPNYSSELNVNALLLGDSALYLCASSANRGAGELFFGEGSRLTVL.

The chain combines TRBV6-5 with TRBJ1-3; 8 bases align to TRBD1. The CDR3 sequence is 15 residues long. V was clipped by 6 bases and J by 1 base; unmatched bases: 5. Germline values: CDR1 MNHEY, CDR2 SVGAGI. CDR3 region: CASSLDRGSGNTIYF. CDR3 coding DNA: TGTGCCAGCAGCCTAGACAGGGGTTCTGGAAACACCATATATTTT.

This clone was picked up a small number of times. V is TRBV7-2 and J is TRBJ2-1; 8 bases are shared with TRBD2. Per germline, CDR1 SGHTA and CDR2 FQGNSA. V lost 2 bases, J lost 8 bases, and 5 bases stayed unmatched. The CDR3 contains 14 residues. CDR3 sequence: CASSLREGLYEQFF. The CDR3 coding sequence is TGTGCCAGCAGCTTACGGGAGGGCCTTTATGAGCAGTTCTTC.

The chain employs TRBV19 and TRBJ2-7, with D possibly TRBD1 on 5 matching bases. Trimming left V 4 bases short and J 1 base short, with 20 bases between. CDR3 length: 17 residues. Germline V lookup: CDR1 LNHDA, CDR2 SQIVND (reference sequence). CDR3 residues: CASSRPPGQGLSYEQYF. The CDR3 bases are TGTGCCAGTAGTAGGCCCCCCGGGCAGGGTTTATCCTACGAGCAGTACTTC.

This clone is a singleton in its sample. The genes are TRBV13 and TRBJ2-7, with 12 bases that match TRBD2. Germline trimming cut 7 bases from V and 5 bases from J; bases unmatched to any gene: 3. CDR3 size: 13 residues. Germline V gene data show CDR1 as PRHDT and CDR2 as FYEKMQ (reference sequence). The CDR3 sequence is CASKGLAGDEQYF. The DNA for the CDR3 is TGTGCCAGCAAGGGACTAGCGGGTGACGAGCAGTACTTC.

V is TRBV7-3 and J is TRBJ1-1, with 7 bases fitting TRBD1. The V and J ends lost 1 base and 0 bases, in that order; junction bases with no gene match: 5. The germline gives CDR1 SGHTA, CDR2 FQGTGA. CDR3 length equals 16 residues. The CDR3 protein is CASSLSRDSMNTEAFF. The DNA of the CDR3 is TGTGCCAGCAGCTTAAGCCGGGACAGTATGAACACTGAAGCTTTCTTT.

J is TRBJ2-7 and V is TRBV7-2; 12 bases align to TRBD2. Germline V gene data show CDR1 as SGHTA and CDR2 as FQGNSA. Losses at the gene ends were 5 bases for V and 2 bases for J; bases not matched to a gene: 7. CDR3 length: 16 amino acids. The CDR3 spells CASSVATSGGTYEQYF. The CDR3 nucleotides read TGTGCCAGCAGCGTGGCAACTAGCGGGGGGACCTACGAGCAGTACTTC.

In this sample, this clone turned up once. The chain joins TRBV27 to TRBJ2-1; a possible D gene is TRBD1 (6 bases). Trimming took 6 bases from V and 1 from J, leaving 10 bases between them. CDR3 length: 14 residues. Per germline, CDR1 MNHEY and CDR2 SMNVEV (reference sequence). This CDR3 reads CASRQGLSYNEQFF. The DNA for the CDR3 is TGTGCCAGCAGACAGGGATTGTCCTACAATGAGCAGTTCTTC.

The chain combines TRBV3-1 (or the pseudogene TRBV3-2) with TRBJ2-7; TRBD1 aligns across 8 bases. This CDR3 spans 14 amino acids. Germline V gene lookup returns CDR1 LGHDT and CDR2 YNNKEL (reference sequence). The V and J ends lost 4 bases and 2 bases, in that order; junction bases with no gene match: 4. CDR3: CASSPRDRPYEQYF. The CDR3 coding sequence is TGTGCCAGCAGCCCCCGGGACAGGCCCTACGAGCAGTACTTC.

This rearrangement joins TRBV7-9 to TRBJ2-2, with D tentatively TRBD1 (7 bases). Germline V gene data show CDR1 as SEHNR and CDR2 as FQNEAQ (reference sequence). The CDR3 length is 19 residues. V was pared by 8 bases and J by 4 bases, with 29 bases between. The CDR3 sequence: CASGAWRRGQRPPTGELFF. The CDR3 nucleotides are TGTGCCAGCGGAGCTTGGCGGAGGGGGCAGAGACCACCCACCGGGGAGCTGTTTTTT.

The chain couples TRBV3-1 (or the pseudogene TRBV3-2) to TRBJ2-1; 7 positions match TRBD1. Germline V gene data show CDR1 as LGHDT and CDR2 as YNNKEL (reference sequence). V was clipped by 2 bases and J by 4 bases; unmatched bases: 2. The CDR3 consists of 14 residues. CDR3 in DNA: TGTGCCAGCAGCCAAATGGGACAGTACAATGAGCAGTTCTTC. This translates into CASSQMGQYNEQFF.

This clone was counted once. The rearrangement links TRBV19 to TRBJ1-5; D might be TRBD1 (6 bases). Germline V lookup: CDR1 LNHDA, CDR2 SQIVND (reference sequence). The CDR3 loop spans 14 amino acids. The V and J ends lost 7 bases and 4 bases respectively, with 14 bases between them. CDR3 sequence (DNA): TGTGCCAGTACCCCGGGACAAAGAAATCAGCCCCAGCATTTT. This codes for CASTPGQRNQPQHF.

The rearrangement joins TRBV3-1 (or the pseudogene TRBV3-2) to TRBJ2-1, with TRBD2 as a possible D gene (6 bases). CDR3 size: 14 residues. Germline V gives CDR1 LGHDT, CDR2 YNNKEL (reference sequence). The ends were cut back, 7 bases at V and 4 bases at J, with 14 bases in the middle. The CDR3 loop reads CASKENGGYNEQFF. The CDR3 DNA is TGTGCCAGCAAGGAGAACGGGGGATACAATGAGCAGTTCTTC.

The CDR3 DNA is TGTGCCAGCAGCCAAGCCGGGGGCAATGAGCAGTTCTTC. Translating it yields CASSQAGGNEQFF. This chain links TRBV4-2 with TRBJ2-1; D is perhaps TRBD2 (6 bases). Trimming stripped 1 base from V and 6 bases from J, with 7 bases between. The CDR3 consists of 13 residues. CDR1 is LGHNA and CDR2 is YNFKEQ in the germline V gene.

The rearrangement uses TRBV7-2 and TRBJ2-7; TRBD2 agrees at 7 bases. The length of the CDR3 is 15 residues. In germline, CDR1 is SGHTA, CDR2 FQGNSA. V shed 0 bases and J 4 bases; nucleotides not matched to a gene: 6. DNA of the CDR3: TGTGCCAGCAGCTTAGCGGGAGGGCCGGAGTACGAGCAGTACTTC. It specifies CASSLAGGPEYEQYF.

This clone showed up many times. This chain links TRBV5-1 with TRBJ2-7; 8 bases map to TRBD1. V lost 0 bases to trimming and J lost 7 bases; unmatched junction nucleotides: 9. Germline V gene data show CDR1 as SGHRS and CDR2 as YFSETQ. CDR3 length equals 15 residues. The CDR3 is CASSLGTGQVKEQYF. CDR3 in DNA: TGCGCCAGCAGCTTGGGAACGGGACAGGTGAAAGAGCAGTACTTC.

About this clone: Its ends do not fully match the called genes, so a read error is possible. At the DNA level, this CDR3 is encoded by other sequences in the same sample as well. The V gene is TRBV7-9, the J gene TRBJ2-2; 14 positions agree with TRBD2. The germline V gene encodes CDR1 SEHNR and CDR2 FQNEAQ (reference sequence). CDR3 length: 18 residues. CDR3 coding DNA: TGTGCCAGCAGCTTAGCGGGACTAGCGGGAGTGTGGACCGGGGAACTGTTTTTT. Its translation: CASSLAGLAGVWTGELFF.

The genes are TRBV9 and TRBJ2-3; TRBD2 matches at 10 bases. The CDR3 sequence is 17 residues long. Per the germline V gene, CDR1 is SGDLS and CDR2 is YYNGEE. Germline trimming cut 5 bases from V and 4 bases from J; bases unmatched to any gene: 13. The CDR3 DNA reads TGTGCCAGCAGGGGGGAAAGTCTAGCGGGAGTCGCAGATACGCAGTATTTT. Translation gives CASRGESLAGVADTQYF.

The V gene is TRBV29-1, the J gene TRBJ2-3; 10 bases are a match to TRBD1. The germline gives CDR1 SQVTM, CDR2 ANQGSEA. The CDR3 is 12 amino acids. Trimming removed 7 bases from V and 6 bases from J; junction bases left unmatched: 4. CDR3 sequence reads: CSGGQGSDTQYF. DNA of the CDR3: TGCAGCGGGGGACAGGGGAGCGATACGCAGTATTTT.

The chain links TRBV7-3 to TRBJ2-1, with 8 positions matching TRBD2. In germline, CDR1 is SGHTA, CDR2 FQGTGA. The CDR3 runs to 17 residues. Germline trimming cut 0 bases from V and 9 bases from J; bases unmatched to any gene: 13. In DNA form, the CDR3 reads TGTGCCAGCAGCTTAACCATGGGGACTAGTGGGCCCGGTGAGCAGTTCTTC. Translating it yields CASSLTMGTSGPGEQFF. Full variable domain (rest looked up from reference TRBV7-3 and TRBJ2-1): GAGVSQTPSNKVTEKGKYVELRCDPISGHTALYWYRQSLGQGPEFLIYFQGTGAADDSGLPNDRFFAVRPEGSVSTLKIQRTERGDSAVYLCASSLTMGTSGPGEQFFGPGTRLTVL.

J is TRBJ1-4 and V is TRBV27; D may be TRBD1 (5 bases). This CDR3 has 12 residues. The germline V and J ends were trimmed by 11 bases and 6 bases, with 13 bases remaining between them. Germline lookup yields CDR1 MNHEY and CDR2 SMNVEV (reference sequence). The CDR3 sequence: CAAGVNYEKLFF. The CDR3 DNA follows: TGTGCCGCGGGGGTAAATTATGAAAAACTGTTTTTT.

The rearrangement joins TRBV4-3 to TRBJ2-7; D unresolved. Trimming took off 0 bases at V and 2 bases at J, with 5 bases between the two ends. CDR3 length: 13 residues. The germline gives CDR1 LGHNA, CDR2 YSLEER. CDR3 in DNA: TGCGCCAGCAGCCAAGATCGGGCCTACGAGCAGTACTTC. This encodes CASSQDRAYEQYF.